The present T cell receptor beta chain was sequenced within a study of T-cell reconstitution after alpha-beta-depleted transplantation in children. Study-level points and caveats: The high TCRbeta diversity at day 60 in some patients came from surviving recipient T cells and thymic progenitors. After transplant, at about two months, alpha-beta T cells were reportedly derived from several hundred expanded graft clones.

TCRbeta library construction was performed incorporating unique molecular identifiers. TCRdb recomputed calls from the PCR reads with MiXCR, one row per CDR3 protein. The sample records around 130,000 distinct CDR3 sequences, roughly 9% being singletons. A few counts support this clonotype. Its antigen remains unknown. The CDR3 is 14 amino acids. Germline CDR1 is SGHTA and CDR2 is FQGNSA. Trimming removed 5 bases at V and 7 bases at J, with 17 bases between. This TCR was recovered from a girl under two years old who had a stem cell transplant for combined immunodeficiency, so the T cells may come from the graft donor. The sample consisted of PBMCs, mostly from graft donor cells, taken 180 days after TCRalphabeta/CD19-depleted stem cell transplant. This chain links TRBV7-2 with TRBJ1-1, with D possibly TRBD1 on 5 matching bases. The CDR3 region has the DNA TGTGCCAGCAGCCCCCGCTCCCGGGGGAGTGAAGCTTTCTTT. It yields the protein CASSPRSRGSEAFF.